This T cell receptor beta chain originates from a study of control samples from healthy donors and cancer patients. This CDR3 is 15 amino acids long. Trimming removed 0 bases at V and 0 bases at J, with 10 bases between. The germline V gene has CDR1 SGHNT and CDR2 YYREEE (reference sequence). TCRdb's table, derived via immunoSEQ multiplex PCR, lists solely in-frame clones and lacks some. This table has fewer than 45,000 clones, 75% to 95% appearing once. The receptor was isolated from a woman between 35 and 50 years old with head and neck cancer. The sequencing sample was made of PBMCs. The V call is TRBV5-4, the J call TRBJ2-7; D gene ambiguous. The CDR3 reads CASSLAGKFSYEQYF. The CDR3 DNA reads TGTGCCAGCAGCTTGGCGGGCAAGTTCTCCTACGAGCAGTACTTC.